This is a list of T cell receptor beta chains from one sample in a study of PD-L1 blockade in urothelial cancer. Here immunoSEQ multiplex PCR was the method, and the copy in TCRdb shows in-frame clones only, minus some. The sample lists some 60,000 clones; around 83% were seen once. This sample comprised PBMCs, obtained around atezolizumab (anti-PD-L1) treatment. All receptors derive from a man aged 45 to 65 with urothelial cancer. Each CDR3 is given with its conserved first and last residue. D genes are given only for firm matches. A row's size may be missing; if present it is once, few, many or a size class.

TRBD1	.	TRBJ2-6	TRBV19	CASSIPAGGRWSGANVLTF	TGTGCCAGTAGTATCCCCGCAGGGGGTAGATGGTCTGGGGCCAACGTCCTGACTTTC
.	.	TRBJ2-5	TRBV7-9	CASSLGAGGLETQYF	TGTGCCAGCAGCTTAGGAGCGGGCGGTTTAGAGACCCAGTACTTC
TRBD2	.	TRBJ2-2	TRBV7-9	CASRTTSRDGELFF	TGTGCCAGCAGGACGACTAGCCGGGACGGGGAGCTGTTTTTT
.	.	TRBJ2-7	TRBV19	CASSITGERTYEQYF	TGTGCCAGTAGTATCACGGGTGAGCGAACCTACGAGCAGTACTTC
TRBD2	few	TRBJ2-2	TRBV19	CASSIFGGSITGELFF	TGTGCCAGTAGTATATTCGGGGGGAGTATCACCGGGGAGCTGTTTTTT
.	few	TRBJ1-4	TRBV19	CASTPHLGPTNEKLFF	TGTGCCAGCACACCCCATTTGGGCCCCACTAATGAAAAACTGTTTTTT
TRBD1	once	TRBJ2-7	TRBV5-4	CASRPDRGGHEQYF	TGTGCCAGCAGGCCCGACAGGGGTGGGCACGAGCAGTACTTC
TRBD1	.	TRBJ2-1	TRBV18	CASSRGQNNEQFF	TGTGCCAGCTCAAGGGGACAGAACAATGAGCAGTTCTTC
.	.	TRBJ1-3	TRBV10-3	CAIRAGALSGNTIYF	TGTGCCATCCGCGCAGGCGCCTTGTCTGGAAACACCATATATTTT
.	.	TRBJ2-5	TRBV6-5	CASSYFPGVDQETQYF	TGTGCCAGCAGTTACTTCCCGGGAGTTGACCAAGAGACCCAGTACTTC
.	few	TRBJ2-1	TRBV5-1	CASSLDRNEQFF	TGCGCCAGCAGCTTGGATCGGAATGAGCAGTTCTTC
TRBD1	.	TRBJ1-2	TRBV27	CASETSGTGYGYTF	TGTGCCAGCGAGACCTCCGGGACAGGTTATGGCTACACCTTC
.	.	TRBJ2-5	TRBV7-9	CASRLVGETQYF	TGTGCCAGCAGGCTAGTTGGAGAGACCCAGTACTTC
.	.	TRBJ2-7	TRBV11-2	CASSLEVGRGYEQYF	TGTGCCAGCAGCTTAGAAGTCGGCAGGGGCTACGAGCAGTACTTC
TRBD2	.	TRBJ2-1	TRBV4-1	CASSQVGGRTHNEQFF	TGCGCCAGCAGCCAAGTGGGCGGGAGGACACACAATGAGCAGTTCTTC
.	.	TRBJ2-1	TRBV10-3	CAISESGGYMNEQFF	TGTGCCATCAGTGAGTCTGGCGGGTATATGAATGAGCAGTTCTTC
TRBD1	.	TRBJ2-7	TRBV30	CAWRGTGGGYEQYF	TGTGCCTGGAGGGGGACAGGGGGAGGATACGAGCAGTACTTC
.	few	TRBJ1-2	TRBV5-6	CASSLVGAPGYTF	TGTGCCAGCAGCTTGGTAGGGGCGCCGGGCTACACCTTC
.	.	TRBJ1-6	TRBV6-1	CASIVSSYNSPLHF	TGTGCCAGCATAGTGAGCTCCTATAATTCACCCCTCCACTTT
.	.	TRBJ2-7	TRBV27	CASWGRTDPYEQYF	TGTGCCAGCTGGGGGCGAACAGACCCCTACGAGCAGTACTTC
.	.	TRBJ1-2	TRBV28	CASKRGNYGYTF	TGTGCCAGCAAAAGGGGTAACTATGGCTACACCTTC
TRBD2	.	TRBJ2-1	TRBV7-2	CASSSSSGSNEQFF	TGTGCCAGCAGCTCCTCTAGCGGGAGCAATGAGCAGTTCTTC
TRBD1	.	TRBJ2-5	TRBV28	CASRTTGLVTQYF	TGTGCCAGCAGGACGACAGGGCTGGTGACCCAGTACTTC
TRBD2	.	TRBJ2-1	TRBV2	CASRGTSGSVNFFF	TGTGCCAGCAGGGGGACTAGCGGGAGTGTAAATTTTTTCTTC
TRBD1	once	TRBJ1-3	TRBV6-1	CASISGGAGGNTIYF	TGTGCCAGCATCTCAGGGGGCGCGGGCGGAAACACCATATATTTT
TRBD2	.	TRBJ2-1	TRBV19	CASSIRVLAGSSYNEQFF	TGTGCCAGTAGTATTCGAGTGCTAGCGGGGAGCTCCTACAATGAGCAGTTCTTC
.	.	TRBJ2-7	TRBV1	CTSSHPRDYEQYF	TGCACCAGCAGCCATCCTCGGGACTACGAGCAGTACTTC